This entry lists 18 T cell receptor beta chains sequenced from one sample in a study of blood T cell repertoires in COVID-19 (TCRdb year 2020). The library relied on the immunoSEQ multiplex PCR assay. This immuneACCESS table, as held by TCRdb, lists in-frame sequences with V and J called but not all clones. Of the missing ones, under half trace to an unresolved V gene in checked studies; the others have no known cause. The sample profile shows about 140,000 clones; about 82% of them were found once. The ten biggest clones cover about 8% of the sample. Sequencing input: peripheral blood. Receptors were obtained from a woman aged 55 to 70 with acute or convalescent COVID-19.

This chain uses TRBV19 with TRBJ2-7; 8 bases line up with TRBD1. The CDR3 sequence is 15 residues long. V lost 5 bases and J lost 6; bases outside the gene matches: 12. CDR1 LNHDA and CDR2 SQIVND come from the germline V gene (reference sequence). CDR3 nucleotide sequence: TGTGCCAGTAGTCCCTATCCGACAGGGGAATTCGAGCAGTACTTC. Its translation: CASSPYPTGEFEQYF.

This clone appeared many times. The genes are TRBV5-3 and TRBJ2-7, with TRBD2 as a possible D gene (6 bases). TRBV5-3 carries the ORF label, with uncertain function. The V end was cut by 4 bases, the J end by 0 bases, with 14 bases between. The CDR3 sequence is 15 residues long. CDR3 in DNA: TGTGCCAGAAGCCCGAGGAGGGACTTCTCCTACGAGCAGTACTTC. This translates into CARSPRRDFSYEQYF.

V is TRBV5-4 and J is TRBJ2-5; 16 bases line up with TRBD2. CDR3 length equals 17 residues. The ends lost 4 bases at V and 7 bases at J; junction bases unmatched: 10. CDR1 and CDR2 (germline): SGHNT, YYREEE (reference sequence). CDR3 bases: TGTGCCAGCAGCCAGTACGGGACTAGCGGGGGGGCAGGGACCCAGTACTTC. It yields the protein CASSQYGTSGGAGTQYF.

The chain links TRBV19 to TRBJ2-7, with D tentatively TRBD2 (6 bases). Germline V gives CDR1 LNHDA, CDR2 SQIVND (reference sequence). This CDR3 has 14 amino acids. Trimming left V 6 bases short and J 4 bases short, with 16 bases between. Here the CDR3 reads CASSMISGGYEQYF. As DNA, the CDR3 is TGTGCCAGTAGCATGATTAGCGGAGGGTACGAGCAGTACTTC.

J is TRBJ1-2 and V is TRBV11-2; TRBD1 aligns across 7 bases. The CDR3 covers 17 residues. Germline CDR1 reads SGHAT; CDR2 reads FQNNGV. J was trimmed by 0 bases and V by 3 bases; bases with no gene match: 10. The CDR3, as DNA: TGTGCCAGCAGCTTCGAGGGGGCTACCTATTCTAACTATGGCTACACCTTC. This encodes CASSFEGATYSNYGYTF.

CDR3 region: CASNSGGFDEAFF. In DNA form, the CDR3 reads TGTGCCAGCAATTCAGGGGGTTTTGATGAAGCTTTCTTT. This chain connects TRBV27 to TRBJ1-1; 7 bases are shared with TRBD1. From germline, CDR1 is MNHEY and CDR2 SMNVEV (reference sequence). The length of the CDR3 is 13 residues. With 7 bases clipped from V and 7 bases from J, the junction kept 9 bases outside the gene matches.

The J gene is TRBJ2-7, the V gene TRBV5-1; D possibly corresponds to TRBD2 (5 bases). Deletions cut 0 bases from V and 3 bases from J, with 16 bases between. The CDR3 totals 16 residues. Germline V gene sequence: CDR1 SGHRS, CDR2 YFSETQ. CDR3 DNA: TGCGCCAGCAGCTTGGCCGGGGAGCTCGAAATCTACGAGCAGTACTTC. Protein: CASSLAGELEIYEQYF.

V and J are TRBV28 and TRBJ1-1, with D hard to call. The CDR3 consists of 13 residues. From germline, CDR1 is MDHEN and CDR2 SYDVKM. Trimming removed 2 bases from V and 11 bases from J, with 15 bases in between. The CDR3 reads CASSLEAALGAFF. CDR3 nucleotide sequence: TGTGCCAGCAGTTTAGAGGCCGCTCTAGGCGCTTTCTTT. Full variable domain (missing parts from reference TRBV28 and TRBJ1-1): DVKVTQSSRYLVKRTGEKVFLECVQDMDHENMFWYRQDPGLGLRLIYFSYDVKMKEKGDIPEGYSVSREKKERFSLILESASTNQTSMYLCASSLEAALGAFFGQGTRLTVV.

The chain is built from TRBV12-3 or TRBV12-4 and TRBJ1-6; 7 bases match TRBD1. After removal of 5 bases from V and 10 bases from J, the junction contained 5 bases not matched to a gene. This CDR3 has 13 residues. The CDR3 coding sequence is TGTGCCAGCAGTGGACCCAGGGGGTCACCCCTCCACTTT. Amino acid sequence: CASSGPRGSPLHF.

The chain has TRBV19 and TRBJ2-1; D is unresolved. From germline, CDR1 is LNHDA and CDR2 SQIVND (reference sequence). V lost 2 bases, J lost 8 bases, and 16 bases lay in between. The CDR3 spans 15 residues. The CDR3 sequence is CASSINGASLDEQFF. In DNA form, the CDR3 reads TGTGCCAGTAGTATAAATGGAGCGTCCTTGGATGAGCAGTTCTTC.

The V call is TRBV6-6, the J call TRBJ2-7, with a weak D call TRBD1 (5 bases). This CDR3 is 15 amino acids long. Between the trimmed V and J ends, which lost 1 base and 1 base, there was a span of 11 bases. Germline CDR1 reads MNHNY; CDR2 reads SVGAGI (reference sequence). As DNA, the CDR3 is TGTGCCAGCAGTTACTACGCAACAGGATCCTACGAGCAGTACTTC. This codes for CASSYYATGSYEQYF.

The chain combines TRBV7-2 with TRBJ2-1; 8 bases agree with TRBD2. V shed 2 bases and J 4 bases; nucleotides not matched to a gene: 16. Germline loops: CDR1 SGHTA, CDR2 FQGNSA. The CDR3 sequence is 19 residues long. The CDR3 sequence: CASSLIPWARGGVYNEQFF. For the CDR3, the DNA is TGTGCCAGCAGCTTAATCCCCTGGGCCCGGGGGGGAGTTTACAATGAGCAGTTCTTC.

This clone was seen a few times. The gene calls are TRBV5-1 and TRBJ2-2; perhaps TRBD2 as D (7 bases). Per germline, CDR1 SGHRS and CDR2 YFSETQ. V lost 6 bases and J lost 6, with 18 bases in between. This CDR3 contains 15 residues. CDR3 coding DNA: TGCGCCAGCACCCTGGAGTCGGGGGGCGCCGGGGAGCTGTTTTTT. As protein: CASTLESGGAGELFF.

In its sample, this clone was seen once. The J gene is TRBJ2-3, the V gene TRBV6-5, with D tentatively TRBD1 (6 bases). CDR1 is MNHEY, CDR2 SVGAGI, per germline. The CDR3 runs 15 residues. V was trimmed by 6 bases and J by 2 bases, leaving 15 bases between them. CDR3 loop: CASSAGTYYTDTQYF. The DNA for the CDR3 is TGTGCCAGCAGCGCCGGGACATACTACACAGATACGCAGTATTTT.

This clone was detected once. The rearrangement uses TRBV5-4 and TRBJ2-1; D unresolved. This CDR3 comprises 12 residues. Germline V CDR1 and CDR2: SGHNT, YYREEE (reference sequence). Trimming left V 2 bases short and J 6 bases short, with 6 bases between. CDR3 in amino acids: CASSFPSNEQFF. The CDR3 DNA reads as TGTGCCAGCAGCTTCCCTAGCAATGAGCAGTTCTTC.

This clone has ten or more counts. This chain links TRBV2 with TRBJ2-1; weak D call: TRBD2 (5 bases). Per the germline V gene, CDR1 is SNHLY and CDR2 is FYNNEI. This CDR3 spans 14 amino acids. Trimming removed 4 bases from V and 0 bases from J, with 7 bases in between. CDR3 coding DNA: TGTGCCAGCAGTGTAGGGAGCTCCTACAATGAGCAGTTCTTC. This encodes CASSVGSSYNEQFF. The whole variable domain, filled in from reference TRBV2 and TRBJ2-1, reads EPEVTQTPSHQVTQMGQEVILRCVPISNHLYFYWYRQILGQKVEFLVSFYNNEISEKSEIFDDQFSVERPDGSNFTLKIRSTKLEDSAMYFCASSVGSSYNEQFFGPGTRLTVL.

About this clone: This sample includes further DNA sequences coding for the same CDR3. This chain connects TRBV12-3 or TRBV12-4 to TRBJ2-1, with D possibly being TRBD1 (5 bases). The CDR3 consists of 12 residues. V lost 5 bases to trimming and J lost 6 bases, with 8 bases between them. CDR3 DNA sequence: TGTGCCAGCAGTAGGGGTGGCAATGAGCAGTTCTTC. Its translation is CASSRGGNEQFF.

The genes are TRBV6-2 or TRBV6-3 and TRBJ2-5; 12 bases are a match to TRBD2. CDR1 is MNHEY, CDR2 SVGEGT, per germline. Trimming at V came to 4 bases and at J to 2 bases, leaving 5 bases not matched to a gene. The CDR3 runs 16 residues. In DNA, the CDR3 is TGTGCCAGCAGTTTGGCCCTAGCGGGGGGGCAAGAGACCCAGTACTTC. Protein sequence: CASSLALAGGQETQYF.